Below are 17 T cell receptor beta chains sequenced from a single sample in a study of PD-1 blockade in classical Hodgkin lymphoma. Every patient had relapsed following autologous stem cell transplantation, and cohorts differed in brentuximab vedotin exposure. Method: immunoSEQ multiplex PCR; TCRdb's copy keeps in-frame clones and lacks some. The sample carries about 97,000 clones, over 80% recorded once. Here the sequenced sample was peripheral blood mononuclear cells (PBMCs), taken at baseline. Receptor source: a human donor with classical Hodgkin lymphoma.

This clone was counted a few times. V usage is TRBV19 and J usage is TRBJ1-5; D remains ambiguous. Trimming cost V 1 base and J 9 bases, with 13 bases left between them. The germline V gene encodes CDR1 LNHDA and CDR2 SQIVND (reference sequence). This CDR3 spans 14 amino acids. As DNA, the CDR3 is TGTGCCAGTAGTATAGCGGCCTCCGGGATGCCCCAGCATTTT. Protein product: CASSIAASGMPQHF.

The chain employs TRBV5-1 and TRBJ2-1; 11 bases are a match to TRBD2. CDR1 is SGHRS and CDR2 is YFSETQ in the germline V gene. V lost 4 bases to trimming and J lost 6 bases; unmatched junction nucleotides: 6. The CDR3 length is 15 residues. As DNA, the CDR3 is TGCGCCAGCAGCCCGGGACTAGCGGACCCCAATGAGCAGTTCTTC. The encoded protein is CASSPGLADPNEQFF.

The V and J genes are TRBV7-8 and TRBJ2-5, with D unclear. CDR1 is SGHVS, CDR2 FQNEAQ, per germline. This CDR3 has 14 amino acids. With 1 base removed from V and 5 bases from J, the gap between germline ends came to 11 bases. The CDR3 sequence: CASSLGPAQETQYF. The DNA for the CDR3 is TGTGCCAGCAGCTTAGGGCCTGCGCAGGAGACCCAGTACTTC.

The chain employs TRBV5-1 and TRBJ1-1; TRBD1 is a possible D gene (6 bases). The ends were cut back, 6 bases at V and 4 bases at J, with 13 bases in the middle. Germline assignment: CDR1 SGHRS and CDR2 YFSETQ. CDR3 length: 13 amino acids. CDR3 DNA sequence: TGCGCCAGCAAGGTCGGGGGGCCCACTGAAGCTTTCTTT. Protein product: CASKVGGPTEAFF.

The gene calls are TRBV2 and TRBJ2-5; D is unresolved. Trimming removed 5 bases from V and 5 bases from J, with 6 bases in between. Germline V lookup: CDR1 SNHLY, CDR2 FYNNEI. This CDR3 is 11 amino acids long. As DNA, the CDR3 is TGTGCCAGCAGTCCGGTTGAGACCCAGTACTTC. This gives the protein CASSPVETQYF.

The rearrangement uses TRBV5-4 and TRBJ1-2; D is ambiguous. Germline loops: CDR1 SGHNT, CDR2 YYREEE (reference sequence). With 4 bases removed from V and 3 bases from J, the gap between germline ends came to 10 bases. The CDR3 runs to 13 residues. This chain's CDR3 is CASSLSLDYGYTF. For the CDR3, the DNA is TGTGCCAGCAGCCTAAGCCTGGACTATGGCTACACCTTC.

This clone showed up just a few times. The V call is TRBV29-1, the J call TRBJ2-1; 8 positions match TRBD1. This CDR3 is built from 14 residues. Germline values: CDR1 SQVTM, CDR2 ANQGSEA. J lost 5 bases, V lost 3 bases, and 6 bases had no gene match. The CDR3 DNA reads as TGCAGCGTTGAGAGAGGGACAGGTCACAATGAGCAGTTCTTC. It encodes CSVERGTGHNEQFF.

CDR3 protein: CASRLGQGGEKLFF. CDR3 nucleotide sequence: TGTGCCAGTAGGCTGGGACAGGGCGGTGAAAAACTGTTTTTT. The chain couples TRBV19 to TRBJ1-4; 9 bases are a match to TRBD1. CDR1 is LNHDA, CDR2 SQIVND, per germline (reference sequence). J gave up 7 bases and V 6 bases, and 6 bases lay outside the gene matches. This CDR3 region has 14 residues.

The chain couples TRBV7-2 to TRBJ2-6; the D is unclear. Per germline, CDR1 SGHTA and CDR2 FQGNSA. With 0 bases removed from V and 3 bases from J, the gap between germline ends came to 3 bases. The CDR3 covers 14 residues. Here the CDR3 DNA reads TGTGCCAGCAGCTTAGCAGGTGGGGCCAACGTCCTGACTTTC. Encoded protein: CASSLAGGANVLTF.

The V call is TRBV29-1, the J call TRBJ2-3; 9 bases align to TRBD2. Trimming at V came to 6 bases and at J to 0 bases, leaving 7 bases not matched to a gene. CDR1 is SQVTM, CDR2 ANQGSEA, per germline. The CDR3 runs to 15 residues. CDR3 region: CSVTPTSGSTDTQYF. CDR3 DNA sequence: TGCAGCGTGACACCTACTAGCGGGAGCACAGATACGCAGTATTTT.

The rearrangement joins TRBV7-8 to TRBJ1-5; TRBD1 aligns across 7 bases. The junction had 8 bases not matched to a gene; V was cut back by 1 base and J by 5 bases. The CDR3 is 16 residues long. The germline V gene has CDR1 SGHVS and CDR2 FQNEAQ. As DNA, the CDR3 is TGTGCCAGCAGCTTAGGTGCTGGAGGGGGCTATCAGCCCCAGCATTTT. Translation gives CASSLGAGGGYQPQHF.

The chain couples TRBV2 to TRBJ2-7, with D possibly being TRBD1 (6 bases). V was cut by 11 bases and J by 1 base, with 15 bases left in between. This CDR3 contains 13 residues. Germline V gene sequence: CDR1 SNHLY, CDR2 FYNNEI. CDR3 DNA sequence: TGTGCCTCCGGCACAGGGAATTCCTACGAGCAGTACTTC. This gives the protein CASGTGNSYEQYF.

The V and J genes are TRBV19 and TRBJ2-7; D not resolved. The ends were cut back, 6 bases at V and 0 bases at J, with 9 bases in the middle. This CDR3 spans 13 amino acids. Germline V gene lookup returns CDR1 LNHDA and CDR2 SQIVND (reference sequence). The CDR3 reads CASRSTVSYEQYF. The DNA for the CDR3 is TGTGCCAGTAGAAGCACCGTCTCCTACGAGCAGTACTTC.

On this clone itself: The identical CDR3 is also encoded by other nucleotide sequences in the sample. CDR3 residues: CASSTGSQETQYF. As DNA, the CDR3 is TGTGCCAGTAGTACAGGGTCCCAAGAGACCCAGTACTTC. The chain recombines TRBV19 with TRBJ2-5; the D gene is possibly TRBD1 (5 bases). With 4 bases removed from V and 1 base from J, the gap between germline ends came to 7 bases. Germline V gene data show CDR1 as LNHDA and CDR2 as SQIVND (reference sequence). The CDR3 contains 13 residues.

This clone was detected once. The chain carries TRBV7-9 and TRBJ2-1; possible D gene TRBD1, 6 bases. With 5 bases removed from V and 8 bases from J, the gap between germline ends came to 16 bases. The CDR3 extends over 14 amino acids. The germline V gene has CDR1 SEHNR and CDR2 FQNEAQ (reference sequence). For the CDR3, the DNA is TGTGCCAGCAGCCCTGGACAGAGTGTGGATGAGCAGTTCTTC. It specifies CASSPGQSVDEQFF.

The V and J genes are TRBV29-1 and TRBJ1-2; D gene ambiguous. The CDR3 has 14 residues. V was cut by 0 bases and J by 4 bases, with 12 bases left in between. Germline CDR1 reads SQVTM; CDR2 reads ANQGSEA. The CDR3 protein is CSVEDGEGIYGYTF. CDR3 in DNA: TGCAGCGTTGAAGATGGGGAGGGAATCTATGGCTACACCTTC.

The chain has TRBV6-6 and TRBJ1-5; no firm D call. Trimming stripped 5 bases from V and 6 bases from J, with 8 bases between. Germline-derived CDR1 and CDR2 are MNHNY and SVGAGI (reference sequence). This CDR3 contains 12 residues. The CDR3 DNA is TGTGCCAGCAGTGGGGTGGGTCAGCCCCAGCATTTT. Its translation: CASSGVGQPQHF.